This TCR beta chain was profiled in a study of shared clonotypes between healthy human individuals (dated by TCRdb to the early 2020s). Regarding the study in general: The cohort comprised a couple of women and a few men aged 18 to 49 years. Leukapheresis yielded between about 0.94 and 9.5 billion PBMCs per donor. To increase sequencing depth and limit assay-specific biases, TCR repertoire library preparation and sequencing were carried out by different laboratories using diverse techniques. To estimate repertoire size and how much clonotype sharing occurs between individuals, the study deeply sequenced the blood TCR repertoires of several healthy adults. Per donor, three plates each were used for CD4 naive and CD4 memory, two for CD8 naive, and one for CD8 memory.

Findings and caveats that apply to the study as a whole: Larger estimated clonotype richness was generally found for naive subsets than for memory subsets. Pairwise subsampling led to the expectation that sequencing depth would affect the degree of clonotype sharing among donors. Across a few donors, around 5.4% of naive CD4, roughly 3.5% of naive CD8, 2.3% of memory CD4, and 0.4% of memory CD8 clonotypes were shared. Only blood was sampled, and tissue TCR repertoires likely differ from those in blood. Because the study included only a small number of donors, the genetic and exposure-history diversity represented was limited. Rarefaction of sorted-subset datasets indicated incomplete sequencing despite the large sequencing depth. Higher generation probabilities were observed for clonotypes shared by all four sorted-subset donors than for non-shared clonotypes.

Using the deep immunoSEQ assay, multiplex PCR amplified TCR CDR3 regions from genomic DNA. Extracted genomic DNA from each cell subset was spread evenly across all wells of several immunoSEQ 96-well plates, with each plate serving as a replicate. Each replicate PCR for sorted subsets received roughly 0.2 ug genomic DNA, equal to tens of thousands of T cell genomes. Purified libraries were measured with a Qubit 3.0 fluorometer, size-checked on a Bioanalyzer 2100, and measured again with the KAPA Library Quantification kit. Every immunoSEQ 96-well plate was sequenced on a separate single-read 150-cycle Illumina NextSeq 550 flow cell. The paper's data handling went like this. Because the immunoSEQ output held only junctional sequences and lacked quality scores, the filtering could not match the filtering applied to full-length reads. To assign V/J genes and CDR3, sequences were annotated using PyIR, a Python wrapper for IgBLAST v1.9, with IMGT germline references. Reads were removed for weak V/J assignments (E-value above 1e-6), missing CDR3, stop codons, out-of-frame junctions, or ambiguous translated residues. V3J clonotypes were defined as sequences sharing the same inferred V gene, J gene, and CDR3 amino acid sequence. Percentage overlap between repertoires was calculated by dividing the number of shared unique clonotypes by the size of the smaller repertoire. Three approaches were used to assess repertoire richness: RTK rarefaction, the Chao1 estimator, and Recon v2.1 estimates of unobserved clonotypes. Generation probabilities for all TCRbeta clonotypes obtained by the gDNA method from a handful of donors were computed using OLGA. TCRdb re-hosts the immuneACCESS table, in-frame sequences only. Its copies lack some clones; in the studies checked, an unresolved V gene accounts for under half of them, and the cause for the rest is not known. That table gives V, J and clone size, and the DNA gave D and trimming. The sample includes some 2,400,000 clones, with approximately 96% observed a single time. The top ten clones comprise less than 0.15% of the sample.

Healthy HIV-negative adults with no recently reported acute infections or vaccinations were included as donors. Every donor was a Caucasian adult living in Nashville, Tennessee, USA. CD4+ T cells were enriched by magnetic negative selection; naive cells were then positively selected on CD45RA, and the negative fraction formed the memory subset. After blood collection by leukapheresis, PBMCs were isolated using Ficoll-Histopaque density gradient centrifugation and then cryopreserved in the vapor phase of liquid nitrogen. Analytical flow cytometry was used to check the purity and quantity of every magnetically sorted T cell population. Genomic DNA was isolated from each sorted fraction and quantified by UV absorbance on a Nanodrop 2000c. With regard to this clone: The clone's antigen remains unknown. No base quality information exists; no much larger clone differs at one position. The sample holds other DNA sequences that translate to the same CDR3.

The germline ends are 10 bases apart after V is trimmed by 3 bases and J by 4 bases. The CDR3 goes from the cysteine to the phenylalanine over 14 residues. The read is trimmed to its CDR3 DNA, 42 bases read in frame from base 1. CDR1 and CDR2, looked up from the germline V gene, are KGHSH and LQKENI. The rearrangement joined TRBV18 to TRBJ2-1, and possibly TRBD1, on 6 matching bases. The TCR comes from a man aged 18 to 29 in good health. Sequenced material: naive CD4+ T cells sorted from blood. The cell subset or site label here, explained by the study, means: CD45RA+ positively selected. The CDR3 corresponds to CASSPRGQYNEQFF. The base sequence is TGTGCCAGCTCACCCCGCGGACAGTACAATGAGCAGTTCTTC.